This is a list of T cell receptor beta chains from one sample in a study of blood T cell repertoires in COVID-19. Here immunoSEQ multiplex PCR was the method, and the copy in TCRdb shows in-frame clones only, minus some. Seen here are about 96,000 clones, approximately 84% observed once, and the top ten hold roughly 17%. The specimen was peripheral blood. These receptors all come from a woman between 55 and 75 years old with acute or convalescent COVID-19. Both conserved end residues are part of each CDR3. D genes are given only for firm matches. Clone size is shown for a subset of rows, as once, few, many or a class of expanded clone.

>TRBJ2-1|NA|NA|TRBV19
TGTGCCAGTAGTATGGGGGCAGAAGAAAACAATGAGCAGTTCTTC
CASSMGAEENNEQFF
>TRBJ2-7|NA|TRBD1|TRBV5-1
TGCGCCAGCAGCTTAAGGGGACAGGGCAACTACGAGCAGTACTTC
CASSLRGQGNYEQYF
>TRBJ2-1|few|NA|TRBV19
TGTGCCAGTAGGCCCAGGGGAGGGATCTACAATGAGCAGTTCTTC
CASRPRGGIYNEQFF
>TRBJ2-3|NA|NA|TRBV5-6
TGTGCCAGCAGCGAAGGGGGTTCCTTCACAGATACGCAGTATTTT
CASSEGGSFTDTQYF
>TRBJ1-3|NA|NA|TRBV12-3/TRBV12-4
TGTGCCAGCAGTTCCGCGGGAAACACCATATATTTT
CASSSAGNTIYF
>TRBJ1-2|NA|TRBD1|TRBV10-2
TGCGCCAGCAGTGGGGACAGCTATGGCTACACCTTC
CASSGDSYGYTF
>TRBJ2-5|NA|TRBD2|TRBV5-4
TGTGCCAGCAAACCCGGGACTAGCGGATCTTCGGAGACCCAGTACTTC
CASKPGTSGSSETQYF
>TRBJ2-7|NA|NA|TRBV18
TGTGCCAGCTCACCACTTATCAGTGACAGGAGCTACGAGCAGTACTTC
CASSPLISDRSYEQYF
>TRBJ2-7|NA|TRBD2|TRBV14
TGTGCCAGCAGCCAGGTCATAGCGGGGGGGCCGAAGCAGTACTTC
CASSQVIAGGPKQYF
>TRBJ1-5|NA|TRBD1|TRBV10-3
TGTGCCATTTCTCAGGGGGGAAATCAGCCCCAGCATTTT
CAISQGGNQPQHF
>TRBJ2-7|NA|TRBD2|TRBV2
TGTGCCAGCAGAGAGGGGACTAGCGGAGGAACCGCCTACGAGCAGTACTTC
CASREGTSGGTAYEQYF
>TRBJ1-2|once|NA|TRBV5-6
TGTGCCAGCAGCTGGGGAGAAAACTATGGCTACACCTTC
CASSWGENYGYTF
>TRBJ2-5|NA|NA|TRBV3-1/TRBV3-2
TGTGCCAGCAGCCAAGACGCGAGTGTGACCCAGTACTTC
CASSQDASVTQYF
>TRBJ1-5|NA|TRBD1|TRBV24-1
TGTGCCACCGCAAGACAGGGTGATCAGCCCCAGCATTTT
CATARQGDQPQHF
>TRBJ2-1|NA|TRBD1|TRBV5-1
TGCGCCAGCTCCTGGCAGGGGGAAGGGGGCAATGAGCAGTTCTTC
CASSWQGEGGNEQFF
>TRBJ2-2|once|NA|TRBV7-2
TGTGCCAGCAGCTTAGCTTTCAGGGGTCGAGGGGAGCTGTTTTTT
CASSLAFRGRGELFF
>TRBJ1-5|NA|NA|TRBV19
TGTGCCAGTAGTAGTGCGGCCTCTCAGCCCCAGCATTTT
CASSSAASQPQHF
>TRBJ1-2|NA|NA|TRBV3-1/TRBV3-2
TGTGCCAGCAGCCCCTTACAGGGTACCCCTGGCTACACCTTC
CASSPLQGTPGYTF
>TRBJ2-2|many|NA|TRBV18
TGTGCCAGCTCACCATATCCGGGCACCGGGGAGCTGTTTTTT
CASSPYPGTGELFF
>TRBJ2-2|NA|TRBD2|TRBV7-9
TGTGCCAGCAGCTTAGCACTAGCGGGGAACACCGGGGAGCTGTTTTTT
CASSLALAGNTGELFF
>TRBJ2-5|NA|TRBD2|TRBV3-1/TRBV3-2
TGTGCCAGCAGCCACCGAGCGGGGGGGCCGGAGACCCAGTACTTC
CASSHRAGGPETQYF
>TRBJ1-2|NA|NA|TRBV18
TGTGCCAGCTCATCCCCGCTTGAGCCTAACTATGGCTACACCTTC
CASSSPLEPNYGYTF
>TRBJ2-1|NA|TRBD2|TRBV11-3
TGTGCCAGCAGCTTATCGGGACTAGCTTATAATGAGCAGTTCTTC
CASSLSGLAYNEQFF
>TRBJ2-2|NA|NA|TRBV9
TGTGCCAGCAGCGTAGCAGGGAATACCGGGGAGCTGTTTTTT
CASSVAGNTGELFF
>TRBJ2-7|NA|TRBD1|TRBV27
TGTGCCAGCAGTTTATCTCGCGGACAGGGTCCATACGAGCAGTACTTC
CASSLSRGQGPYEQYF
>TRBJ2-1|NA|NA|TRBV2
TGTGCCAGCAGTGGGCATACCTACAATGAGCAGTTCTTC
CASSGHTYNEQFF
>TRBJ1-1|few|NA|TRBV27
TGTGCCAGCAGTCCTGGACAGAGCATGAACACTGAAGCTTTCTTT
CASSPGQSMNTEAFF
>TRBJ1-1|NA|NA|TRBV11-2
TGTGCCAGCAGCTTACAAGGGGGTTGGAACACTGAAGCTTTCTTT
CASSLQGGWNTEAFF
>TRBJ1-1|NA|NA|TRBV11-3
TGTGCCAGCAGCCTCAGGGGCAGTTTACCTGAAGCTTTCTTT
CASSLRGSLPEAFF
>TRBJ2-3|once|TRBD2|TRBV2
TGTGCCAGCACCCTACAGAGCGGGGGGGCCACAGATACGCAGTATTTT
CASTLQSGGATDTQYF
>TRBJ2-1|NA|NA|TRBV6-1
TGTGCCAGCAGTTATGAGGCTAGCTACAATGAGCAGTTCTTC
CASSYEASYNEQFF
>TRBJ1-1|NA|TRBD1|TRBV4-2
TGTGCCAGCAGCCAAGATCCTGCAGGGGGGAAGAACACTGAAGCTTTCTTT
CASSQDPAGGKNTEAFF
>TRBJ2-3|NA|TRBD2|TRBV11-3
TGTGCCAGCAGCCCACGGGAGGGGCCAATGACAGATACGCAGTATTTT
CASSPREGPMTDTQYF
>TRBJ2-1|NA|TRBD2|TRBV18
TGTGCCAGCTCACCTGGGACTAGCGGGGGGGAAAATGAGCAGTTCTTC
CASSPGTSGGENEQFF
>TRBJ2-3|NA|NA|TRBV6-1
TGTGCCAGCAGTGAAGTGGATCAGGATAGGCAGTATTTT
CASSEVDQDRQYF
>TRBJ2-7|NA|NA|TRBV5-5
TGTGCCAGCAGCTTGGACTATTACGAGCAGTACTTC
CASSLDYYEQYF
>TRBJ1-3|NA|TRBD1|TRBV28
TGTGCCAGCATCGAAAGCGGACAGGGGGCGCCCGGGCGATCTGGAAACACCATATATTTT
CASIESGQGAPGRSGNTIYF
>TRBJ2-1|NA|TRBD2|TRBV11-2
TGTGCCAGCAGCCCAGAGACTAGCGGGGGGGCAGATGAGCAGTTCTTC
CASSPETSGGADEQFF
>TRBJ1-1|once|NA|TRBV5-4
TGTGCCAGCAGCTTGGGGCGGGGGAGCTACACTGAAGCTTTCTTT
CASSLGRGSYTEAFF
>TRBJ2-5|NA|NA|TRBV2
TGTGCCAGCAGTTACAGAGAGACCCAGTACTTC
CASSYRETQYF
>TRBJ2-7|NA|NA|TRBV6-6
TGTGCCAGCAGACCTCCGACAGACTACGAGCAGTACTTC
CASRPPTDYEQYF